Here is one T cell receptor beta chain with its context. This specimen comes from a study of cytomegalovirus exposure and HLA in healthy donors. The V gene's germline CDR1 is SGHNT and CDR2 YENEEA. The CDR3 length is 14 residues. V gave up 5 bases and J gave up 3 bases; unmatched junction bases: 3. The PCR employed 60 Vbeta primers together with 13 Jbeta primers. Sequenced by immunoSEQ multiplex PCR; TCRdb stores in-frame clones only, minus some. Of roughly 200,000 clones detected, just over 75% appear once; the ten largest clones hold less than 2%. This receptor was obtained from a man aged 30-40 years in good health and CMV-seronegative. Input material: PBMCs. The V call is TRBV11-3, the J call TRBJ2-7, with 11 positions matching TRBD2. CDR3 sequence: CASSAGTSGYEQYF. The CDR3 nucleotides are TGTGCCAGCAGCGCCGGGACTAGCGGCTACGAGCAGTACTTC.